A selection of T cell receptor beta chains follows, all from one sample in a study of control samples from healthy donors and cancer patients. TCRdb keeps only in-frame clones here, not all; method: immunoSEQ multiplex PCR. The sample carries about 120,000 clones, around 93% recorded once. Sample: blood. All receptors derive from a woman aged 45-65 years in good health. The CDR3 runs from the conserved cysteine through the conserved F or W. The order of the fields is J gene, D gene, clone size, V gene, CDR3 protein, CDR3 DNA. A D gene is named only where the DNA matches it firmly. Size is omitted from some rows. Given values are once, few, many or a class for expanded clones.

j_call: TRBJ2-2
d_call: NA
clone_size: NA
v_call: TRBV18
cdr3_aa: CASSPSGDTGELFF
cdr3_nt: TGTGCCAGCTCACCGTCGGGGGACACCGGGGAGCTGTTTTTT

j_call: TRBJ1-2
d_call: NA
clone_size: NA
v_call: TRBV6-6
cdr3_aa: CAASGDSYGYTF
cdr3_nt: TGTGCCGCATCAGGGGACTCCTATGGCTACACCTTC

j_call: TRBJ2-7
d_call: NA
clone_size: NA
v_call: TRBV28
cdr3_aa: CASSLPSARYEQYF
cdr3_nt: TGTGCCAGCAGTTTGCCTAGCGCACGCTACGAGCAGTACTTC

j_call: TRBJ1-2
d_call: TRBD1
clone_size: NA
v_call: TRBV10-3
cdr3_aa: CAISESALGTGGFSYGYTF
cdr3_nt: TGTGCCATCAGTGAGTCGGCGCTTGGAACAGGGGGATTCTCGTATGGCTACACCTTC

j_call: TRBJ2-3
d_call: TRBD1
clone_size: NA
v_call: TRBV5-1
cdr3_aa: CASSSGQGSTLPTDTQYF
cdr3_nt: TGCGCCAGCAGTTCGGGACAGGGATCGACTCTCCCCACAGATACGCAGTATTTT

j_call: TRBJ2-7
d_call: TRBD1
clone_size: NA
v_call: TRBV3-1/TRBV3-2
cdr3_aa: CASSQMTGGGEQYF
cdr3_nt: TGTGCCAGCAGCCAAATGACAGGGGGTGGGGAGCAGTACTTC

j_call: TRBJ2-7
d_call: TRBD1
clone_size: once
v_call: TRBV19
cdr3_aa: CASSSADRVTYEQYF
cdr3_nt: TGTGCCAGTAGTTCAGCGGACAGGGTAACCTACGAGCAGTACTTC

j_call: TRBJ2-3
d_call: NA
clone_size: NA
v_call: TRBV27
cdr3_aa: CASSLWGALVSTDTRYF
cdr3_nt: TGTGCCAGCAGTTTATGGGGGGCATTAGTCTCCACAGATACGCGGTATTTT

j_call: TRBJ1-5
d_call: NA
clone_size: NA
v_call: TRBV6-1
cdr3_aa: CASSEGVRAGLNNQPQHF
cdr3_nt: TGTGCCAGCAGTGAAGGGGTTCGGGCAGGCCTAAACAATCAGCCCCAGCATTTT

j_call: TRBJ1-5
d_call: TRBD1
clone_size: NA
v_call: TRBV6-5
cdr3_aa: CASRQGSSNQPQHF
cdr3_nt: TGTGCCAGCAGACAGGGGAGTAGCAATCAGCCCCAGCATTTT

j_call: TRBJ2-7
d_call: TRBD2
clone_size: NA
v_call: TRBV19
cdr3_aa: CASSMGGGGLDHSYEQYF
cdr3_nt: TGTGCCAGTAGTATGGGCGGCGGGGGACTCGATCACTCCTACGAGCAGTACTTC

j_call: TRBJ2-7
d_call: TRBD1
clone_size: NA
v_call: TRBV27
cdr3_aa: CASSFTGQGAREQYF
cdr3_nt: TGTGCCAGCAGCTTCACCGGACAGGGGGCTCGTGAGCAGTACTTC

j_call: TRBJ1-1
d_call: TRBD1
clone_size: NA
v_call: TRBV3-1/TRBV3-2
cdr3_aa: CASSLSGGTEAFF
cdr3_nt: TGTGCCAGCAGCCTCTCAGGGGGTACTGAAGCTTTCTTT

j_call: TRBJ2-7
d_call: TRBD1
clone_size: NA
v_call: TRBV10-3
cdr3_aa: CATRTGSSYEQYF
cdr3_nt: TGTGCCACCCGGACAGGGAGCTCCTACGAGCAGTACTTC

j_call: TRBJ1-2
d_call: TRBD1
clone_size: NA
v_call: TRBV4-1
cdr3_aa: CASSGTGNYGYTF
cdr3_nt: TGCGCCAGCAGCGGGACAGGGAACTATGGCTACACCTTC

j_call: TRBJ1-1
d_call: TRBD1
clone_size: NA
v_call: TRBV7-9
cdr3_aa: CASSFQGALGTEAFF
cdr3_nt: TGTGCCAGCAGCTTTCAGGGGGCGCTTGGCACTGAAGCTTTCTTT

j_call: TRBJ1-6
d_call: NA
clone_size: NA
v_call: TRBV3-1/TRBV3-2
cdr3_aa: CASSQADSFGSPLHF
cdr3_nt: TGTGCCAGCAGCCAAGCTGACAGTTTTGGGTCACCCCTCCACTTT

j_call: TRBJ1-2
d_call: TRBD1
clone_size: NA
v_call: TRBV28
cdr3_aa: CASSRTGLAYGYTF
cdr3_nt: TGTGCCAGCAGCCGGACAGGGTTGGCCTATGGCTACACCTTC

j_call: TRBJ2-2
d_call: TRBD2
clone_size: NA
v_call: TRBV3-1/TRBV3-2
cdr3_aa: CASSQAPLGLAPILGSNTGELFF
cdr3_nt: TGTGCCAGCAGCCAAGCTCCCCTCGGACTAGCGCCGATACTGGGGTCGAACACCGGGGAGCTGTTTTTT

j_call: TRBJ2-3
d_call: TRBD2
clone_size: NA
v_call: TRBV15
cdr3_aa: CATSRDRGRANTDTQYF
cdr3_nt: TGTGCCACCAGCAGAGATCGCGGGAGGGCCAACACAGATACGCAGTATTTT

j_call: TRBJ1-6
d_call: NA
clone_size: few
v_call: TRBV6-5
cdr3_aa: CASKAYGGGNSPLHF
cdr3_nt: TGTGCCAGCAAGGCGTACGGGGGAGGTAATTCACCCCTCCACTTT

j_call: TRBJ2-1
d_call: NA
clone_size: NA
v_call: TRBV5-1
cdr3_aa: CASSLVGPGGRLDNEQFF
cdr3_nt: TGCGCCAGCAGCTTGGTTGGTCCCGGGGGGCGCCTAGACAATGAGCAGTTCTTC

j_call: TRBJ2-2
d_call: NA
clone_size: NA
v_call: TRBV6-5
cdr3_aa: CASSLERANTGELFF
cdr3_nt: TGTGCCAGCAGCTTGGAGCGGGCGAACACCGGGGAGCTGTTTTTT

j_call: TRBJ2-6
d_call: NA
clone_size: NA
v_call: TRBV5-6
cdr3_aa: CASSLSGQFTSGANVLTF
cdr3_nt: TGTGCCAGCAGCTTGTCTGGACAGTTTACTTCTGGGGCCAACGTCCTGACTTTC

j_call: TRBJ2-7
d_call: NA
clone_size: NA
v_call: TRBV9
cdr3_aa: CASSPRPSERSEQYF
cdr3_nt: TGTGCCAGCAGCCCTCGCCCTAGCGAGAGGAGCGAGCAGTACTTC

j_call: TRBJ2-7
d_call: TRBD2
clone_size: once
v_call: TRBV4-1
cdr3_aa: CASSQDLLAGSEQYF
cdr3_nt: TGCGCCAGCAGCCAAGATTTACTAGCGGGGAGCGAGCAGTACTTC

j_call: TRBJ1-1
d_call: NA
clone_size: NA
v_call: TRBV15
cdr3_aa: CATSLGTIGDTEAFF
cdr3_nt: TGTGCCACCAGCTTGGGAACGATCGGGGACACTGAAGCTTTCTTT

j_call: TRBJ2-2
d_call: NA
clone_size: NA
v_call: TRBV2
cdr3_aa: CASRWTTNTGELFF
cdr3_nt: TGTGCCAGCAGATGGACGACTAACACCGGGGAGCTGTTTTTT

j_call: TRBJ1-1
d_call: NA
clone_size: NA
v_call: TRBV10-3
cdr3_aa: CAIRVGGGMNTEAFF
cdr3_nt: TGTGCCATCAGGGTAGGGGGAGGCATGAACACTGAAGCTTTCTTT

j_call: TRBJ2-1
d_call: NA
clone_size: NA
v_call: TRBV21-1
cdr3_aa: CASSKRPGTSGVSSYNEQFF
cdr3_nt: TGTGCCAGCAGCAAAAGACCCGGGACTAGCGGGGTTAGCTCCTACAATGAGCAGTTCTTC

j_call: TRBJ1-3
d_call: TRBD1
clone_size: NA
v_call: TRBV5-6
cdr3_aa: CASSLVGQGVGNTIYF
cdr3_nt: TGTGCCAGCAGCTTGGTGGGACAGGGGGTTGGAAACACCATATATTTT

j_call: TRBJ1-5
d_call: NA
clone_size: NA
v_call: TRBV19
cdr3_aa: CASSIGRAGSNQPQHF
cdr3_nt: TGTGCCAGTAGTATTGGGAGGGCAGGAAGCAATCAGCCCCAGCATTTT

j_call: TRBJ2-1
d_call: TRBD1
clone_size: NA
v_call: TRBV4-1
cdr3_aa: CASSNQGARVHEQFF
cdr3_nt: TGCGCCAGCAGCAATCAGGGGGCGCGCGTCCATGAGCAGTTCTTC

j_call: TRBJ1-1
d_call: TRBD1
clone_size: once
v_call: TRBV28
cdr3_aa: CASSPNRGQGKNTEAFF
cdr3_nt: TGTGCCAGCAGCCCCAACCGGGGACAGGGCAAGAACACTGAAGCTTTCTTT

j_call: TRBJ1-5
d_call: NA
clone_size: once
v_call: TRBV6-1
cdr3_aa: CASSEWGGVANQPQHF
cdr3_nt: TGTGCCAGCAGTGAATGGGGGGGCGTCGCCAATCAGCCCCAGCATTTT

j_call: TRBJ1-6
d_call: NA
clone_size: NA
v_call: TRBV5-6
cdr3_aa: CASSATGWDSPLHF
cdr3_nt: TGTGCCAGCAGCGCTACAGGGTGGGATTCACCCCTCCACTTT

j_call: TRBJ1-1
d_call: NA
clone_size: NA
v_call: TRBV10-3
cdr3_aa: CAISEFRKGRATEAFF
cdr3_nt: TGTGCCATCAGTGAGTTCCGTAAAGGGCGGGCCACTGAAGCTTTCTTT

j_call: TRBJ2-3
d_call: TRBD2
clone_size: NA
v_call: TRBV24-1
cdr3_aa: CATSDPGLADTQYF
cdr3_nt: TGTGCCACCAGTGATCCGGGACTAGCAGATACGCAGTATTTT

j_call: TRBJ1-6
d_call: NA
clone_size: NA
v_call: TRBV6-5
cdr3_aa: CASSYRVDSPLHF
cdr3_nt: TGTGCCAGCAGTTACAGGGTGGATTCACCCCTCCACTTT

j_call: TRBJ1-1
d_call: TRBD1
clone_size: NA
v_call: TRBV7-9
cdr3_aa: CASRQTGGNTEAFF
cdr3_nt: TGTGCCAGCAGGCAGACAGGGGGCAACACTGAAGCTTTCTTT

j_call: TRBJ1-2
d_call: NA
clone_size: NA
v_call: TRBV12-3/TRBV12-4
cdr3_aa: CASSLRGYGYTF
cdr3_nt: TGTGCCAGCAGTTTAAGAGGCTATGGCTACACCTTC

j_call: TRBJ2-7
d_call: NA
clone_size: NA
v_call: TRBV5-4
cdr3_aa: CASSHGRNSYEQYF
cdr3_nt: TGTGCCAGCAGTCACGGGCGAAACTCCTACGAGCAGTACTTC

j_call: TRBJ1-5
d_call: TRBD1
clone_size: NA
v_call: TRBV2
cdr3_aa: CASRGTGNQPQHF
cdr3_nt: TGTGCCAGCAGGGGGACAGGCAATCAGCCCCAGCATTTT

j_call: TRBJ2-1
d_call: NA
clone_size: NA
v_call: TRBV9
cdr3_aa: CASSVRSFIVGWEFF
cdr3_nt: TGTGCCAGCAGCGTCCGATCATTCATAGTAGGCTGGGAGTTCTTC

j_call: TRBJ2-3
d_call: NA
clone_size: NA
v_call: TRBV24-1
cdr3_aa: CATSDARGVGTDTQYF
cdr3_nt: TGTGCCACCAGTGATGCCAGGGGGGTGGGCACAGATACGCAGTATTTT

j_call: TRBJ1-5
d_call: NA
clone_size: NA
v_call: TRBV5-1
cdr3_aa: CASSLAGRWNQPQHF
cdr3_nt: TGCGCCAGCAGCTTGGCTGGCAGGTGGAATCAGCCCCAGCATTTT

j_call: TRBJ2-6
d_call: NA
clone_size: NA
v_call: TRBV6-5
cdr3_aa: CASRQQGGGANVLTF
cdr3_nt: TGTGCCAGCAGACAACAGGGAGGTGGGGCCAACGTCCTGACTTTC

j_call: TRBJ1-2
d_call: NA
clone_size: NA
v_call: TRBV6-5
cdr3_aa: CASSSHYGYTF
cdr3_nt: TGTGCCAGCAGTTCCCATTATGGCTACACCTTC

j_call: TRBJ1-4
d_call: NA
clone_size: NA
v_call: TRBV19
cdr3_aa: CASSPTGTNEKLFF
cdr3_nt: TGTGCCAGTAGTCCAACAGGGACTAATGAAAAACTGTTTTTT

j_call: TRBJ2-1
d_call: NA
clone_size: NA
v_call: TRBV27
cdr3_aa: CASQARGAFYNEQFF
cdr3_nt: TGTGCCAGCCAGGCTCGGGGGGCCTTTTACAATGAGCAGTTCTTC

j_call: TRBJ2-2
d_call: NA
clone_size: NA
v_call: TRBV2
cdr3_aa: CASSERRVSNTGELFF
cdr3_nt: TGTGCCAGCAGTGAACGGCGGGTATCGAACACCGGGGAGCTGTTTTTT